This TCR beta chain comes out of a study of Ad26.COV2.S vaccination and SARS-CoV-2 variants. Study-wide findings and caveats: Spike-specific TCR breadth was greater after Ad26.COV2.S than placebo.

Treatment meaning: around 19 received Ad26.COV2.S at low or high dose, single or two shots; about 5 received placebo; per-sample allocation not given. On day 63 after the first injection, vaccine and placebo recipients gave samples. This clone was observed a single time. Its specificity is not known. This CDR3 is 19 amino acids long. From germline, CDR1 is GTSNPN and CDR2 SVGIG (reference sequence). Unmatched junction bases numbered 17, after V lost 2 bases and J lost 3 bases. Some clones are missing from TCRdb's copy, which holds only in-frame ones; the method was immunoSEQ multiplex PCR. The sample holds about 680,000 clones; 89% are singletons and the top ten take over 1.3%.

J is TRBJ2-3 and V is TRBV30; 10 bases align to TRBD2. This receptor was taken from a person aged 18-65 years who received the Ad26.COV2.S COVID-19 vaccine or a placebo. Sequenced material: peripheral blood, taken in a trial of Ad26.COV2.S vaccine versus placebo. CDR3 in amino acids: CAWSHSVSLAGVFTDTQYF. DNA of the CDR3: TGTGCCTGGAGTCATTCGGTGAGCCTAGCGGGAGTTTTTACAGATACGCAGTATTTT.